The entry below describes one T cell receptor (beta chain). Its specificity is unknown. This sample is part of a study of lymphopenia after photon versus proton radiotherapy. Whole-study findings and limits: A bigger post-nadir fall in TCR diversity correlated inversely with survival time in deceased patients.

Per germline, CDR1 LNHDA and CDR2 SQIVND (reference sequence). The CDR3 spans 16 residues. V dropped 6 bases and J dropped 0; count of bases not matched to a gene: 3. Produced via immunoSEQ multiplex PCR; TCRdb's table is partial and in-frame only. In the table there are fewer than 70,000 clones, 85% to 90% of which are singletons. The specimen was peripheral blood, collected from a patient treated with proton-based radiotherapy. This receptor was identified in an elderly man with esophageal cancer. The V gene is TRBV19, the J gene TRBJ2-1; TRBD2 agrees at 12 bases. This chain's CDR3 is CASRETSGSSYNEQFF. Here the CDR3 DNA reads TGTGCCAGTAGGGAGACTAGCGGGAGCTCCTACAATGAGCAGTTCTTC.